This T cell receptor beta chain was captured by sequencing in a study of vaccination and CD4 T cells after COVID-19. Study-level information: Post-COVID draws followed diagnosis by a median roughly 99 days (range 35 to 161). Sampling that followed vaccination took place a median about 71 days after dose two, within a range of 14 to 241.

This clonotype was observed a handful of times. Its antigen is undetermined. Once obtained from cultured CD4+ T cells, the DNA was sequenced using the Oncomine TCR Beta short-read assay. TCRdb re-derived calls from the PCR reads in MiXCR, one entry per CDR3 protein. The sample has around 1,200 distinct CDR3 sequences, less than 15% seen once. Study-wide results and caveats: A nonsignificant median increase from about 20 to 38 SARS-CoV-2-reactive clonotypes was observed. Convalescent patients had a median 86.3% of post-vaccine SARS-CoV-2-reactive clones that were detected only after vaccination, not before it.

Treatment specified: roughly 10-day PBMC culture with coronavirus spike peptide pools or control peptides (ViraFEST assay). Harvesting of the unexposed donor's CD4+ T cells predated the COVID-19 pandemic (2011-2018). What was sequenced was CD4+ T cells from blood, cultured in vitro. The sequence was obtained from a human donor in good health.

In nucleotides, the CDR3 is TGTGCCAGCAGTGTGGGACTAGCGGGAGACGATGAGCAGTTCTTC. Protein product: CASSVGLAGDDEQFF. This chain uses TRBV2 with TRBJ2-1, with 14 bases matching TRBD2. The germline gives CDR1 SNHLY, CDR2 FYNNEI. CDR3 size: 15 residues. The ends lost 4 bases at V and 8 bases at J; junction bases unmatched: 4.